A single sample gave rise to the 2 T cell receptor beta chains below, sequenced in a study of tumor and adjacent non-tumor tissue in lung cancer. TCRbeta libraries were built with three rounds of nested PCR, modified from ARM-PCR. Using its own MiXCR run on the multiplex PCR reads, TCRdb lists one record per CDR3 protein. The data show 120,000 to 150,000 distinct CDR3 sequences, approximately 66% seen once. This sample's RNA came from whole unsorted tissue. The sample comprised lung tumor tissue. The source of these receptors is a man aged 60-69 years with small cell lung cancer.

With respect to this clonotype: Given the absence of the conserved phenylalanine or tryptophan at the CDR3 end, a read error is likely. This chain joins TRBV12-3 or TRBV12-4 and TRBJ2-1; D ambiguous. The CDR3 runs 12 residues. Trimming pared 3 bases from V and 10 bases from J, leaving 10 bases between. The CDR3 DNA is TGTGCCAGCAGTTTCACCCCGTCGGAGCAGTTCGTC. Its protein product is CASSFTPSEQFV.

A word on this clonotype: Just one base apart from a much larger clone, this may be a read error. The chain joins TRBV28 to TRBJ2-7; 7 bases match TRBD2. Germline CDR1 is MDHEN and CDR2 is SYDVKM. V trimming: 6 bases; J trimming: 11 bases; junction bases outside the gene matches: 7. This CDR3 region has 11 residues. The CDR3, as DNA: TGTGCCAGCAGACGAAGCGGGGCCGAGTACTTC. Translated, it gives CASRRSGAEYF.